This T cell receptor (beta chain) comes out of a study of identical twins. Study-level findings and limits: Models underestimated TCR alpha sharing (out-of-frame) in monozygotic twins.

Template switching added a universal primer binding site, and final cDNA carried unique molecular identifiers. TCRdb reanalysed the 5' RACE reads using MiXCR and keeps one entry per CDR3 protein. The sample yields approximately 530,000 distinct CDR3 sequences, around 22% seen once. CDR1 is MGHRA, CDR2 YSYEKL, per germline. J was trimmed by 5 bases and V by 2 bases; bases with no gene match: 10. This CDR3 comprises 17 residues. As concerns this clonotype: Its antigen remains unidentified.

The same specimen was also included in a second study, on yellow fever vaccine responses in identical twins.

This sequence originates from a woman between 18 and 29 years old in good health. Source material: CD4+ T cells sorted from blood. The gene calls are TRBV4-1 and TRBJ2-1; 9 nucleotides line up with TRBD1. CDR3 DNA: TGCGCCAGCAGCCAACCGGACAGGGGAGGTTCCAACAATGAGCAGTTCTTC. It specifies CASSQPDRGGSNNEQFF.